Each of the 27 T cell receptor beta chains below was sequenced from the same sample in a study of prognosis after radiotherapy for stage I lung cancer. Genomic DNA was the source, and TCR beta CDR3 was amplified from it by two-round multiplex PCR. TRBV and TRBJ genes each had their own specific primers in first-round PCR. TCRdb fed the multiplex PCR reads into MiXCR, producing one record per CDR3 protein. The sample shows around 51,000 distinct CDR3 sequences, under 45% of them seen only once. Sequenced material: PBMCs, taken before or after stereotactic body radiation therapy (not recorded which). The origin of the receptors is a donor over 45 with non-small cell lung cancer.

In this sample, this clonotype turned up many times. This sequence joins TRBV7-8 and TRBJ1-1; the match to TRBD1 covers 8 bases. The CDR3 contains 15 residues. The junction had 8 bases not matched to a gene; V was cut back by 5 bases and J by 3 bases. Germline-derived CDR1 and CDR2 are SGHVS and FQNEAQ. The CDR3 here is CASSQGQVRDTEAFF. The CDR3 DNA reads TGTGCCAGCAGCCAGGGACAGGTCCGGGACACTGAAGCTTTCTTT.

On this clonotype: A read error is possible here, since a much larger clone lies one base away. V is TRBV20-1 and J is TRBJ1-1; D is undetermined. This CDR3 is 15 amino acids long. The germline CDR1 and CDR2 sequences are DFQATT and SNEGSKA (reference sequence). V was clipped by 1 base and J by 4 bases, with 16 bases between them. CDR3 protein: CSARAPIFMGTEAFF. In DNA, the CDR3 is TGCAGTGCTAGAGCCCCTATTTTCATGGGCACTGAAGCTTTCTTT.

This clonotype was seen ten or more times. The chain joins TRBV7-2 to TRBJ1-5, with D perhaps TRBD1 (5 bases). Trimming took 5 bases from V and 0 from J, leaving 11 bases between them. The CDR3 is 15 amino acids. Germline V gene sequence: CDR1 SGHTA, CDR2 FQGNSA. CDR3 bases: TGTGCCAGCAGCCCGGGGACTAATAGCAATCAGCCCCAGCATTTT. Translating it yields CASSPGTNSNQPQHF.

Points on this clonotype: A far larger clone is one nucleotide away, so this likely arose from a read error. The chain couples TRBV6-2 or TRBV6-3 to TRBJ1-1; 7 bases are shared with TRBD1. The germline gives CDR1 MNHEY, CDR2 SVGEGT. The CDR3 consists of 12 residues. Here the CDR3 reads CASSVTTGRDYF. The CDR3 region has the DNA TGTGCCAGCAGCGTCACGACAGGGCGGGATTACTTC.

This clonotype was seen repeatedly, ten times or more. The J gene is TRBJ2-7, the V gene TRBV15, with TRBD1 as a possible D gene (5 bases). The V gene's germline CDR1 is LNHNV and CDR2 YYDKDF (reference sequence). V dropped 0 bases and J dropped 3 bases, with 9 bases sitting between them. The CDR3 is 14 amino acids. Here the CDR3 DNA reads TGTGCCACCAGCAGAGACCTAGGGGTCTACGAGCAGTACTTC. It is translated as CATSRDLGVYEQYF.

With respect to this clonotype: A much larger clone lies one base from this, so it may be a read error. The chain carries TRBV6-9 and TRBJ2-6; D remains unclear. Germline V lookup: CDR1 MNHGY, CDR2 SVAAGI. The CDR3 sequence is 11 residues long. Deletions cut 4 bases from V and 12 bases from J, with 7 bases between. DNA of the CDR3: TGTGCCAGCAGTTTTTTGGTCGTCCTGACTTTC. This translates into CASSFLVVLTF.

This clonotype was seen ten or more times. This chain uses TRBV6-2 or TRBV6-3 with TRBJ2-1; D possibly corresponds to TRBD1 (6 bases). V lost 8 bases and J 3 bases, leaving 14 bases between the germline ends. This CDR3 spans 14 amino acids. Germline CDR1 MNHEY, CDR2 SVGEGT. The CDR3 loop reads CASGQTLFYNEQFF. The DNA for the CDR3 is TGTGCCAGCGGACAGACCCTCTTCTACAATGAGCAGTTCTTC.

Points on this clonotype: A much more abundant neighbour one base away suggests this may be a read error. The V and J genes are TRBV10-3 and TRBJ2-7; weak D call: TRBD2 (6 bases). The CDR3 is 12 residues long. Germline CDR1 and CDR2: ENHRY and SYGVKD. The CDR3 loop is CAISEEKGGVHF. The DNA of the CDR3 is TGTGCCATCAGTGAGGAGAAGGGAGGCGTGCACTTC.

There are many counts of this clonotype. This CDR3 reads CSAREPRGYSYEQYF. CDR3 coding DNA: TGCAGTGCTAGAGAGCCCAGGGGATACTCCTACGAGCAGTACTTC. V gene TRBV20-1 combines with J gene TRBJ2-7; TRBD1 might be the D (6 bases). This CDR3 has 15 residues. The germline V and J ends were trimmed by 0 bases and 0 bases, with 12 bases remaining between them. Germline V gene lookup returns CDR1 DFQATT and CDR2 SNEGSKA (reference sequence).

This clonotype has ten or more counts. The chain recombines TRBV6-4 with TRBJ1-5, with a possible D match to TRBD1 (5 bases). The V gene's germline CDR1 is MRHNA and CDR2 SNTAGT. This CDR3 contains 13 residues. Trimming pared 4 bases from V and 3 bases from J, leaving 7 bases between. In DNA, the CDR3 is TGTGCCAGCAGTGCAGGGACCAATCAGCCCCAGCATTTT. Encoded protein: CASSAGTNQPQHF.

At least ten counts were recorded for this clonotype. The chain links TRBV12-3 or TRBV12-4 to TRBJ2-1; 12 nucleotides line up with TRBD2. This CDR3 is 19 amino acids long. With V trimmed by 3 bases and J by 7 bases, 16 bases remained unmatched. The CDR3 is CASSFLLAGGNRRRNEQFF. DNA for the CDR3: TGTGCCAGCAGTTTCCTACTAGCGGGAGGTAACCGAAGAAGAAATGAGCAGTTCTTC.

This clonotype was observed many times. Relative to the germline gene, one junction end is altered; a read error may explain this. The rearrangement uses TRBV19 and TRBJ1-2; 10 positions agree with TRBD1. CDR3 length: 15 residues. CDR1 LNHDA and CDR2 SQIVND come from the germline V gene (reference sequence). In DNA form, the CDR3 reads TGTGCCGGTAGTAGTGGGGACAGGGGTATACGCGGCTACACCTTC. This translates into CAGSSGDRGIRGYTF.

This clonotype was detected only once. The junction departs from germline at one end; a sequencing error may be responsible. V gene TRBV7-9 combines with J gene TRBJ2-1; 8 bases map to TRBD2. In germline, CDR1 is SEHNR, CDR2 FQNEAQ (reference sequence). This CDR3 has 16 amino acids. The CDR3 DNA reads as TGTGCCAGCAGCCTAGCCGCCCGGGAGGGCCGGGATGAGCATTTCTTC. It encodes CASSLAAREGRDEHFF. Combining the CDR3 with reference TRBV7-9 and TRBJ2-1 gives the whole variable domain DTGVSQNPRHKITKRGQNVTFRCDPISEHNRLYWYRQTLGQGPEFLTYFQNEAQLEKSRLLSDRFSAERPKGSFSTLEIQRTEQGDSAMYLCASSLAAREGRDEHFFGPGTRLTVL.

This clonotype was seen ten or more times. This chain uses TRBV4-3 with TRBJ2-1; perhaps TRBD2 as D (6 bases). Between the trimmed V and J ends, which lost 1 base and 2 bases, there was a span of 12 bases. CDR1 and CDR2 from the germline V gene are LGHNA and YSLEER. This CDR3 has 16 amino acids. CDR3 sequence reads: CASSQVGGMAYNEQFF. For the CDR3, the DNA is TGCGCCAGCAGCCAAGTCGGCGGGATGGCCTACAATGAGCAGTTCTTC.

This clonotype was observed many times. The chain employs TRBV7-9 and TRBJ2-3; the D gene is possibly TRBD1 (5 bases). The V end was cut by 6 bases, the J end by 0 bases, with 13 bases between. Germline V gene sequence: CDR1 SEHNR, CDR2 FQNEAQ (reference sequence). The CDR3 sequence is 15 residues long. The CDR3 nucleotides are TGTGCCAGCAGGGGGCTCGGTCTAAGCACAGATACGCAGTATTTT. Protein: CASRGLGLSTDTQYF.

This clonotype was observed at least ten times. The chain has TRBV20-1 and TRBJ2-3; D is possibly TRBD2 (6 bases). CDR1 and CDR2 from the germline V gene are DFQATT and SNEGSKA (reference sequence). The CDR3 totals 15 residues. V shed 1 base and J shed 2 bases, with 13 bases lying between them. CDR3 sequence (DNA): TGCAGTGCTAGAGCCTTGACGGGAGTCACAGATACGCAGTATTTT. Its translation is CSARALTGVTDTQYF.

This clonotype was observed many times. The chain joins TRBV6-1 to TRBJ2-7, with D possibly TRBD2 on 6 matching bases. This CDR3 region has 16 residues. Trimming pared 6 bases from V and 7 bases from J, leaving 25 bases between. CDR1 and CDR2 (germline): MNHNS, SASEGT. CDR3 bases: TGTGCCAGCAGCTCCCCCGGGACTGGTCGAAAGGTAGAGCAGTACTTC. It codes for CASSSPGTGRKVEQYF.

The chain has TRBV24-1 and TRBJ2-1; 15 bases line up with TRBD2. Germline V gene lookup returns CDR1 KGHDR and CDR2 SFDVKD. This CDR3 is built from 17 residues. Germline trimming cut 3 bases from V and 7 bases from J; bases unmatched to any gene: 6. CDR3 sequence reads: CATSDTHGTSGRNEQFF. DNA of the CDR3: TGTGCCACCAGTGATACCCACGGGACTAGCGGGAGGAATGAGCAGTTCTTC.

The V gene is TRBV6-5, the J gene TRBJ1-6; D is unclear. The V gene's germline CDR1 is MNHEY and CDR2 SVGAGI. The CDR3 has 15 residues. V shed 2 bases and J shed 9 bases, with 14 bases lying between them. CDR3 nucleotide sequence: TGTGCCAGCAGTTACGTGGTACAGCGGGTTTCACCCCTCCACTTT. It yields the protein CASSYVVQRVSPLHF.

The table lists this clonotype with a count of one. Given the absence of the conserved phenylalanine or tryptophan at the CDR3 end, a read error is likely. The chain recombines TRBV7-9 with TRBJ2-1; 8 nucleotides match TRBD2. CDR1 is SEHNR and CDR2 is FQNEAQ in the germline V gene (reference sequence). This CDR3 region has 18 residues. The V segment lost 2 bases and the J segment 6 bases; nucleotides outside the gene matches: 15. The CDR3 region is CASSLPIYRSGSINEQFL. In DNA, the CDR3 is TGTGCCAGCAGCTTACCCATATACCGAAGCGGGAGTATCAATGAGCAGTTCCTC.

This clonotype was seen repeatedly, ten times or more. The chain has TRBV12-3 or TRBV12-4 and TRBJ1-1; the match to TRBD1 covers 10 bases. J was trimmed by 7 bases and V by 6 bases; bases with no gene match: 8. The CDR3 has 14 residues. The CDR3 protein is CASRGQGKQGEAFF. The CDR3 DNA sequence: TGTGCCAGCAGGGGACAGGGGAAGCAGGGTGAAGCTTTCTTT.

This clonotype occurred many times. The J gene is TRBJ2-3, the V gene TRBV5-1; D is unclear. The ends were cut back, 0 bases at V and 6 bases at J, with 8 bases in the middle. The CDR3 is 13 residues long. Germline V gene lookup returns CDR1 SGHRS and CDR2 YFSETQ. Written as DNA, the CDR3 is TGCGCCAGCAGCTTGGACGTTCGGGATACGCAGTATTTT. It yields the protein CASSLDVRDTQYF.

This clonotype was seen repeatedly, ten times or more. This rearrangement joins TRBV5-1 to TRBJ2-7, with TRBD2 matching 10 bases. Per germline, CDR1 SGHRS and CDR2 YFSETQ. V lost 3 bases and J lost 4; bases outside the gene matches: 10. CDR3 length: 16 amino acids. For the CDR3, the DNA is TGCGCCAGCAGCTACCCGCCGGGACTAGCGACTTACGAGCAGTACTTC. Translated: CASSYPPGLATYEQYF.

The V gene is TRBV7-2, the J gene TRBJ2-6; TRBD2 aligns across 13 bases. V lost 5 bases, J lost 3 bases, and 4 bases stayed unmatched. CDR1 is SGHTA, CDR2 FQGNSA, per germline. The CDR3 contains 17 residues. The CDR3 spells CASSPGLAGVGANVLTF. CDR3 nucleotide sequence: TGTGCCAGCAGCCCCGGACTAGCGGGAGTTGGGGCCAACGTCCTGACTTTC.

Comments on this clonotype: One junction end does not reproduce the germline sequence, and a read error may be involved. The gene calls are TRBV24-1 and TRBJ2-7; D unclear. The CDR3 is 14 residues long. Germline loops: CDR1 KGHDR, CDR2 SFDVKD. The CDR3 loop reads CAASDFHAAAPQYF. In DNA, the CDR3 is TGTGCCGCCAGTGATTTTCATGCGGCTGCTCCGCAGTACTTC.

This clonotype was found many times. The rearrangement joins TRBV19 to TRBJ2-5; TRBD2 matches at 7 bases. This CDR3 contains 12 residues. CDR1 and CDR2 (germline): LNHDA, SQIVND (reference sequence). With V trimmed by 8 bases and J by 5 bases, 5 bases remained unmatched. The CDR3 DNA follows: TGTGCCAGTCGGGGGGAGTGGGAGACCCAGTACTTC. Protein product: CASRGEWETQYF.

In the case of this clonotype: A read error may explain this, as a much larger clone is one base away. The genes are TRBV24-1 and TRBJ2-5; the D is unclear. This CDR3 is built from 13 residues. Germline CDR1 reads KGHDR; CDR2 reads SFDVKD. The CDR3 protein is CANSDPLSETQYF. CDR3 sequence (DNA): TGTGCCAACAGTGACCCTCTCTCAGAGACCCAGTACTTC.